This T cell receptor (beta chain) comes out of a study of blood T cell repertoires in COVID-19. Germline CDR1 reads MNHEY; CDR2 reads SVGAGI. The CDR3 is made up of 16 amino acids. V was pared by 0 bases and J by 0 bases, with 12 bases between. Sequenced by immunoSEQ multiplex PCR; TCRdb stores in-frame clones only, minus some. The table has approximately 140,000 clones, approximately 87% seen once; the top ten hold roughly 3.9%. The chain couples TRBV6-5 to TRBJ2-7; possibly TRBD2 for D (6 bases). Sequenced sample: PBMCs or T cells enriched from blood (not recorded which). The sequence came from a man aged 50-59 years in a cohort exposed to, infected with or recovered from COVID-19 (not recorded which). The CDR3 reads CASSYSVASVSYEQYF. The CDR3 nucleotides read TGTGCCAGCAGTTACTCCGTGGCTAGCGTCTCCTACGAGCAGTACTTC.